This T cell receptor (beta chain) came from a study of siplizumab effects on memory and regulatory T cells. Study-wide points: Reactions containing siplizumab showed mappable alloreactive CD4+ clones averaging about 66% Treg-derived, versus 25% to 30% in controls.

The method was immunoSEQ multiplex PCR; TCRdb's version includes in-frame clones alone and lacks a portion of them. Of about 72,000 clones in the sample, roughly nine tenths were seen once. On this clone: The antigen is unknown.

There are 16 residues in the CDR3. Trimming stripped 5 bases from V and 9 bases from J, with 20 bases between. Germline V lookup: CDR1 SEHNR, CDR2 FQNEAQ (reference sequence). The receptor was isolated from a human donor in good health. The chain couples TRBV7-9 to TRBJ2-6, with TRBD2 as a possible D gene (5 bases). The sample consisted of CD8+ T cells sorted from blood. Here the CDR3 reads CASSTGERLPGNVLTF. CDR3 coding DNA: TGTGCCAGCAGCACTGGGGAGAGACTCCCGGGCAACGTCCTGACTTTC.